Each of the 8 T cell receptor beta chains below was sequenced from the same sample in a study of T cell responses to AZD1222 COVID-19 vaccine. Using immunoSEQ multiplex PCR, the repertoire was profiled, and TCRdb retains in-frame clones only, with some absent. Of about 150,000 clones in the sample, 75% to 95% were seen once. Material: peripheral blood, obtained on day 0 of MenACWY control vaccination. The receptor source for this set is an adult in good health.

The chain joins TRBV18 to TRBJ1-1, with no clear D. Trimming shortened V by 6 bases and J by 0 bases, and 11 bases separated the two germline ends. The V gene's germline CDR1 is KGHSH and CDR2 LQKENI. There are 14 residues in the CDR3. The CDR3 protein is CASSLQRLNTEAFF. CDR3 in DNA: TGTGCCAGCTCGTTACAGCGCCTGAACACTGAAGCTTTCTTT.

The chain uses TRBV2 and TRBJ1-2, with D perhaps TRBD1 (5 bases). This CDR3 is 13 amino acids long. CDR1 and CDR2 from the germline V gene are SNHLY and FYNNEI. Trimming took 2 bases from V and 5 from J, leaving 9 bases between them. The CDR3: CASSESGGYGYTF. CDR3 sequence (DNA): TGTGCCAGCAGTGAATCGGGGGGATATGGCTACACCTTC.

The sample holds one count of this clone. The gene calls are TRBV11-2 and TRBJ1-2; D uncertain. This CDR3 is built from 13 residues. Germline V gene sequence: CDR1 SGHAT, CDR2 FQNNGV. V lost 2 bases, J lost 6 bases, and 10 bases lay in between. The CDR3 here is CASSLSGIDGYTF. DNA of the CDR3: TGTGCCAGCAGCTTATCGGGGATTGATGGCTACACCTTC.

The J gene is TRBJ2-1, the V gene TRBV10-1; 13 nucleotides agree with TRBD2. Germline values: CDR1 WNHNN, CDR2 SYGVQD (reference sequence). Trimming cost V 3 bases and J 6 bases; bases outside gene matches: 2. This CDR3 is 15 amino acids long. CDR3 nucleotide sequence: TGCGCCAGCAGTGAAAGACTAGCGGGGGGCAATGAGCAGTTCTTC. Amino acids: CASSERLAGGNEQFF.

The V and J genes are TRBV7-9 and TRBJ2-1; 13 bases agree with TRBD2. V trimming: 5 bases; J trimming: 9 bases; junction bases outside the gene matches: 10. Looked up from germline, CDR1 is SEHNR and CDR2 is FQNEAQ (reference sequence). This CDR3 has 16 amino acids. Here the CDR3 reads CASSTWTSGRVGEQFF. DNA of the CDR3: TGTGCCAGCAGCACTTGGACTAGCGGGAGAGTTGGTGAGCAGTTCTTC.

In its sample, this clone was seen once. The chain is built from TRBV5-1 and TRBJ2-4; 7 nucleotides match TRBD1. CDR3 size: 12 residues. V lost 4 bases and J lost 9; bases outside the gene matches: 4. Germline V gives CDR1 SGHRS, CDR2 YFSETQ. The CDR3 DNA follows: TGCGCCAGCAGCCGAGACAGGGCCATTCAGTACTTC. Translating it yields CASSRDRAIQYF.

The V and J genes are TRBV28 and TRBJ2-7; D not certain. Germline lookup yields CDR1 MDHEN and CDR2 SYDVKM. V was trimmed by 2 bases and J by 2 bases, leaving 13 bases between them. The CDR3 has 15 amino acids. The CDR3 DNA follows: TGTGCCAGCAGTTTAGGGATGGCGGTTACCTACGAGCAGTACTTC. It encodes CASSLGMAVTYEQYF.

The V gene is TRBV10-3, the J gene TRBJ1-1; 9 bases line up with TRBD1. The germline V gene encodes CDR1 ENHRY and CDR2 SYGVKD. The trim removed 3 bases at V and 0 bases at J, leaving 5 bases unmatched. CDR3 length equals 16 residues. This CDR3 is CAISETGGAVNTEAFF. The DNA for the CDR3 is TGTGCCATCAGTGAAACAGGGGGCGCGGTGAACACTGAAGCTTTCTTT.